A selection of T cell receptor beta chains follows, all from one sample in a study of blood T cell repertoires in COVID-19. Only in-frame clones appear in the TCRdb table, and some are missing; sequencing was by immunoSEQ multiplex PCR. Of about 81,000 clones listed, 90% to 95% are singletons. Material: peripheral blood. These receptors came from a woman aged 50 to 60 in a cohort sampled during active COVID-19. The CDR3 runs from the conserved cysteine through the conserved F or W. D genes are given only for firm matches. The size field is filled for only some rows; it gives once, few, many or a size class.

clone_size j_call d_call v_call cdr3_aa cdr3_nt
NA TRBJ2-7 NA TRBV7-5 CARSGAEGLSYEQYF TGTGCCAGAAGCGGAGCGGAGGGGCTTAGCTACGAGCAGTACTTC
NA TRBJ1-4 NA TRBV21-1 CASSHRTGKLFF TGTGCCAGCAGCCATAGGACAGGTAAACTGTTTTTT
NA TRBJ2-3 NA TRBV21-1 CASVRVHTDTQYF TGTGCCAGCGTCCGGGTCCACACAGATACGCAGTATTTT
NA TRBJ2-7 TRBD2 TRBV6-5 CASIASGSPYEQYF TGTGCCAGCATTGCTAGCGGGAGTCCCTACGAGCAGTACTTC
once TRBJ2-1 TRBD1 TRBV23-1 CASSQSFHRGLHNEQFF TGCGCCAGCAGTCAATCGTTCCACAGGGGGCTACACAATGAGCAGTTCTTC
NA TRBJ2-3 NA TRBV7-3 CASSAIQGGGQYF TGTGCCAGCAGCGCAATACAGGGCGGAGGGCAGTATTTT
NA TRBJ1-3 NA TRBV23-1 CASSHSLLGQSSGNTIYF TGCGCCAGCAGTCATAGTCTCCTAGGCCAGTCCTCTGGAAACACCATATATTTT
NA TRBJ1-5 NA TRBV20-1 CSASSGYNQPQHF TGCAGTGCTAGTTCAGGCTACAATCAGCCCCAGCATTTT
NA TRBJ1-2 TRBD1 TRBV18 CASSPNPPGTAYGYTF TGTGCCAGCTCACCGAACCCTCCCGGGACAGCCTATGGCTACACCTTC
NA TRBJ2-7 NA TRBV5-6 CASSTDSPIPAYEQYF TGTGCCAGCAGCACTGACAGTCCTATACCCGCCTACGAGCAGTACTTC
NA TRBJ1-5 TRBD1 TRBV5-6 CASTKTGSNQPQHF TGTGCCAGCACCAAGACAGGGAGCAATCAGCCCCAGCATTTT
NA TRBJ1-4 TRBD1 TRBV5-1 CASSLAPMRQGNEKLFF TGCGCCAGCAGCTTGGCCCCCATGCGACAGGGTAATGAAAAACTGTTTTTT
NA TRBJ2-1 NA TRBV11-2 CASSASSRGRPHNEQFF TGTGCCAGCAGCGCGTCCTCAAGGGGCCGTCCCCACAATGAGCAGTTCTTC
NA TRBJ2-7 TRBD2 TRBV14 CASSSRTSGRGEQYF TGTGCCAGCAGCTCCAGGACTAGCGGGAGGGGCGAGCAGTACTTC
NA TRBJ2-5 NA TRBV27 CASSFGGGETQYF TGTGCCAGCAGTTTTGGGGGCGGGGAGACCCAGTACTTC
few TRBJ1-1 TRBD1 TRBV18 CASSQTGGNTEAFF TGTGCCAGCTCACAAACAGGGGGGAACACTGAAGCTTTCTTT
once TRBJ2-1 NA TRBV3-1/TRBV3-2 CASSQGLDNEQFF TGTGCCAGCAGCCAGGGACTCGACAATGAGCAGTTCTTC
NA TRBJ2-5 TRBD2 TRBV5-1 CASSLPGGETQYF TGCGCCAGCAGCCTCCCGGGGGGGGAGACCCAGTACTTC
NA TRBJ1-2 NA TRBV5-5 CASSRERGYTF TGTGCCAGCAGCCGGGAGAGGGGCTACACCTTC
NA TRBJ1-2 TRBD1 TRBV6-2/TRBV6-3 CASSRAGTGGYYGYTF TGTGCCAGCAGTCGAGCCGGGACAGGGGGCTACTATGGCTACACCTTC
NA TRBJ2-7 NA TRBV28 CASSLYLGELEAYEQYF TGTGCCAGCAGTTTGTATCTCGGGGAATTGGAGGCCTACGAGCAGTACTTC
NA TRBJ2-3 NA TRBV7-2 CASSTPGADTQYF TGTGCCAGCAGCACTCCAGGGGCAGATACGCAGTATTTT
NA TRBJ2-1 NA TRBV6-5 CASSYSGYNEQFF TGTGCCAGCAGTTACTCCGGCTACAATGAGCAGTTCTTC
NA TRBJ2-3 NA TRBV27 CASSLENTDTQYF TGTGCCAGCAGCCTAGAGAACACAGATACGCAGTATTTT
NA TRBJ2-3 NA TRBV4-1 CASSQDRGLSTDTQYF TGCGCCAGCAGCCAAGATCGGGGGTTAAGCACAGATACGCAGTATTTT
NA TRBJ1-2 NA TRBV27 CASSWGGGYTF TGTGCCAGCAGTTGGGGAGGGGGCTACACCTTC
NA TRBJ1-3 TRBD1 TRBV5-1 CASSLDPGGFAGNTIYF TGCGCCAGCAGCTTGGATCCAGGGGGCTTTGCTGGAAACACCATATATTTT
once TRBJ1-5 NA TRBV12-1 CASSLRFPGGQPQHF TGTGCCAGCAGCCTTCGCTTCCCAGGGGGTCAGCCCCAGCATTTT
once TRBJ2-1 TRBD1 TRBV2 CASRPGTGGKKNEQFF TGTGCCAGCAGACCTGGGACAGGGGGCAAAAAAAATGAGCAGTTCTTC
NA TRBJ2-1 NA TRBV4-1 CASSQEVGLTYNEQFF TGCGCCAGCAGCCAAGAAGTGGGACTGACCTACAATGAGCAGTTCTTC
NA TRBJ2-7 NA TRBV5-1 CASSLGRTINLPGEQYF TGCGCCAGCAGCTTGGGAAGAACTATAAATCTTCCTGGCGAGCAGTACTTC
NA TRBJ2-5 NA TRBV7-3 CASRYLRIQTIQETQYF TGTGCCAGCAGGTATCTCAGGATACAAACGATTCAAGAGACCCAGTACTTC
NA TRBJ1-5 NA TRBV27 CASSPKGGANQPQHF TGTGCCAGCAGTCCCAAGGGGGGGGCCAATCAGCCCCAGCATTTT
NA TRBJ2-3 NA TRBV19 CASSIVGLIAGRDTQYF TGTGCCAGTAGTATAGTGGGACTCATCGCGGGAAGAGATACGCAGTATTTT
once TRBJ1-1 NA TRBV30 CAWSRGANTEAFF TGTGCCTGGAGTCGGGGAGCGAACACTGAAGCTTTCTTT
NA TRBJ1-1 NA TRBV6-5 CASSLHQNTEAFF TGTGCCAGCAGTTTACACCAAAACACTGAAGCTTTCTTT
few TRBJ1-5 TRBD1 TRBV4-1 CASSPRGTGGLLGNQPQHF TGCGCCAGCAGCCCAAGAGGGACAGGAGGATTACTGGGCAATCAGCCCCAGCATTTT
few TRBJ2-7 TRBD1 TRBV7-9 CASLGTGTGTYEQYF TGTGCCAGTCTCGGGACCGGGACAGGGACCTACGAGCAGTACTTC
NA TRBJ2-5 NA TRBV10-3 CAISEGGGQETQYF TGTGCCATCAGTGAAGGGGGTGGGCAAGAGACCCAGTACTTC
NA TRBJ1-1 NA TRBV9 CASSPRNRVSSLAEAFF TGTGCCAGCAGCCCCCGAAACAGGGTCTCAAGTTTGGCTGAAGCTTTCTTT
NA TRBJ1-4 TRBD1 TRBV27 CASSFQDRGREKLFF TGTGCCAGCAGTTTTCAGGACAGGGGGCGTGAAAAACTGTTTTTT
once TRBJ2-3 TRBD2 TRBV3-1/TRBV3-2 CASSQWRAGGTSTDTQYF TGTGCCAGCAGCCAATGGAGAGCGGGGGGTACTAGCACAGATACGCAGTATTTT
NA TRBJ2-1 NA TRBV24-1 CATSDSLGQGSYNEQFF TGTGCCACCAGTGATTCCCTGGGTCAGGGCTCCTACAATGAGCAGTTCTTC
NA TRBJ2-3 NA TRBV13 CASSLQGGRDTQYF TGTGCCAGCAGCTTGCAGGGGGGCCGAGATACGCAGTATTTT
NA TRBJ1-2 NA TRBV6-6 CASSFSGTSGYTF TGTGCCAGCAGTTTTTCCGGGACATCTGGCTACACCTTC
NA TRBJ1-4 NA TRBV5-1 CASRSSGSANEKLFF TGCGCCAGCCGCAGTTCGGGAAGCGCTAATGAAAAACTGTTTTTT
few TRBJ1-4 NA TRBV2 CASSRVPGEKLFF TGTGCCAGCAGTCGTGTGCCAGGCGAAAAACTGTTTTTT
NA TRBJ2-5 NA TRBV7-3 CASSLGPRGETQYF TGTGCCAGCAGCTTAGGGCCTCGAGGGGAGACCCAGTACTTC
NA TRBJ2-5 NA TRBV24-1 CATSDGGGQETQYF TGTGCCACCAGTGATGGTGGAGGGCAAGAGACCCAGTACTTC
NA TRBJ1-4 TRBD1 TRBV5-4 CASSSGQGNEKLFF TGTGCCAGCAGTTCGGGACAGGGGAATGAAAAACTGTTTTTT
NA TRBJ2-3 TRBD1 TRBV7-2 CASSFRQGMRTDTQYF TGTGCCAGCAGCTTTAGACAGGGGATGAGGACAGATACGCAGTATTTT
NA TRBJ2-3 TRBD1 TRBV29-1 CSTETGTDTQYF TGCAGCACTGAGACAGGGACAGATACGCAGTATTTT
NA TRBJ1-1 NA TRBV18 CASSPGQGLNEAFF TGTGCCAGCTCACCGGGCCAGGGGCTTAATGAAGCTTTCTTT
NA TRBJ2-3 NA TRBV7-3 CASSLGASGGRTDTQYF TGTGCCAGCAGCCTAGGGGCCAGCGGTGGGAGGACAGATACGCAGTATTTT
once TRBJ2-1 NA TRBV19 CASSPGARWGDEQFF TGTGCCAGTTCCCCTGGGGCCAGGTGGGGTGATGAGCAGTTCTTC